This paragraph covers one T cell receptor beta chain sequence. Purification of the CD8+ and CD4+ T cells relied on negative isolation, and TEMRA cells underwent FACS enrichment. These data originate in a study of CD8 T cells in Susac syndrome. Germline V CDR1 and CDR2: DFQATT, SNEGSKA (reference sequence). The CDR3 spans 17 residues. Trimming took off 5 bases at V and 0 bases at J, with 17 bases between the two ends. Random hexamers were used to reverse transcribe an amount of roughly 0.5 to 1 ug RNA. TCRdb itself ran the immunoSEQ multiplex PCR reads through MiXCR, one entry per CDR3 protein. The sample shows around 230,000 distinct CDR3 sequences, 95% of them seen only once.

J is TRBJ2-6 and V is TRBV20-1; D might be TRBD1 (6 bases). Sequenced material: CD4+ T cells from PBMCs. The TCR comes from a human donor with multiple sclerosis. CDR3 sequence (DNA): TGCAGTGCTGAAGGAAGGGACAAGAGCTCTGGGGCCAACGTCCTGACTTTC. Its protein is CSAEGRDKSSGANVLTF.